Listed below are T cell receptor beta chains from one sample, sequenced in a study of blood T cells in healthy people across ages. TCRdb processed the 5' RACE reads anew with MiXCR; each CDR3 protein has one entry. The table has roughly 1.7 million distinct CDR3 sequences, 30% to 35% seen once; the top ten hold 11%. Sequenced: blood. These receptor sequences come from a woman under 40 in good health. Both conserved end residues are part of each CDR3. A D gene is named only where the DNA matches it firmly. Part of the rows lack a size; the others show once, few, many or a class for expanded clones.

j_gene,d_gene,v_gene,abundance,CDR3aa,CDR3nt
TRBJ2-3,NA,TRBV18,NA,CASLTYTDTQYF,TGTGCCAGCTTAACCTACACAGATACGCAGTATTTT
TRBJ2-5,TRBD2,TRBV28,NA,CASKPLRGVGETQYF,TGTGCCAGCAAGCCCTTACGGGGGGTTGGGGAGACCCAGTACTTC
TRBJ2-1,TRBD2,TRBV12-3/TRBV12-4,few,CVSSGTSESYNEQFF,TGTGTCAGCAGTGGGACTAGCGAGTCCTACAATGAGCAGTTCTTC
TRBJ2-7,TRBD1,TRBV27,many,CASSIDRANEQYF,TGTGCCAGCAGTATCGACAGGGCCAACGAGCAGTACTTC
TRBJ2-5,NA,TRBV5-6,few,CASSPGPFQTQYF,TGTGCCAGCAGCCCCGGACCCTTTCAGACCCAGTACTTC
TRBJ2-1,TRBD2,TRBV11-2,few,CASSLGASGYEQFF,TGTGCCAGCAGCCTAGGGGCTAGCGGGTATGAGCAGTTCTTC
TRBJ2-5,NA,TRBV20-1,NA,CSAVIEETQYF,TGCAGTGCGGTCATTGAAGAGACCCAGTACTTC
TRBJ1-1,NA,TRBV20-1,NA,CSAREPVLEAFF,TGCAGTGCTAGAGAACCGGTCCTTGAAGCTTTCTTT
TRBJ2-7,TRBD2,TRBV9,few,CASSVGLAGEGVGATYEQYF,TGTGCCAGCAGCGTAGGACTAGCGGGGGAAGGTGTAGGGGCAACCTACGAGCAGTACTTC
TRBJ2-1,TRBD2,TRBV20-1,few,CSASPSGGSVYNEQFF,TGCAGTGCTAGCCCGTCCGGGGGGTCCGTTTACAATGAGCAGTTCTTC
TRBJ1-2,TRBD1,TRBV2,NA,CASGGGQGATNYGYTF,TGTGCCAGCGGAGGAGGCCAGGGGGCCACTAACTATGGCTACACCTTC
TRBJ2-7,TRBD2,TRBV20-1,NA,CSAAQAGAYEQYF,TGCAGTGCTGCACAAGCGGGGGCCTACGAGCAGTACTTC
TRBJ1-5,NA,TRBV3-1,NA,CASSHSGSQPQHF,TGTGCCAGCAGCCATTCGGGGAGTCAGCCCCAGCATTTT
TRBJ2-7,TRBD1,TRBV6-2/TRBV6-3,NA,CASSYDIRGPYEQYF,TGTGCCAGCAGTTACGATATCAGGGGGCCCTACGAGCAGTACTTC
TRBJ1-2,NA,TRBV5-6,NA,CASSLWGAEDGYTF,TGTGCTAGCAGCTTGTGGGGGGCCGAGGATGGCTACACCTTC